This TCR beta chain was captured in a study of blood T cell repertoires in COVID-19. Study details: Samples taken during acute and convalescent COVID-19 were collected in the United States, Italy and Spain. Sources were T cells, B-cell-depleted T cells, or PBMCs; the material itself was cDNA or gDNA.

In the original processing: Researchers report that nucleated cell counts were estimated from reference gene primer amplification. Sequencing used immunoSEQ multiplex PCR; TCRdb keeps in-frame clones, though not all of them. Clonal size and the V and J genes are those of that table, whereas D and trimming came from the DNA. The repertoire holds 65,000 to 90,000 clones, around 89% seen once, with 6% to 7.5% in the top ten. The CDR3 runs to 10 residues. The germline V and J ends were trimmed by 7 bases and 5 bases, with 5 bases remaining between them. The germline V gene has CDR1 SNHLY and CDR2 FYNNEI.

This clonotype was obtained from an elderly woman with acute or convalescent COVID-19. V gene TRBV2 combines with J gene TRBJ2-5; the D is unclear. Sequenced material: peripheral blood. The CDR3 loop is CASTLETQYF. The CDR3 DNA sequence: TGTGCCAGCACCCTGGAGACCCAGTACTTC.